Each of the 26 T cell receptor beta chains below was sequenced from the same sample in a study of control samples from healthy donors and cancer patients. The data were produced by immunoSEQ multiplex PCR, yet TCRdb's version contains in-frame clones alone and is incomplete. The table lists 85,000 to 110,000 clones, about 89% of them singletons. Sequencing was done on a sample of PBMCs. The origin of the receptors is a man aged 55 to 70 with lung cancer.

The chain couples TRBV10-2 to TRBJ1-1; possible D gene TRBD1, 6 bases. Germline V CDR1 and CDR2: WSHSY, SAAADI. CDR3 length: 13 amino acids. V shed 10 bases and J shed 4 bases, with 16 bases lying between them. The CDR3 bases are TGCGCCACCCACAGGGATGGAAGCACTGAAGCTTTCTTT. Its protein product is CATHRDGSTEAFF.

This clone appeared once. The chain has TRBV9 and TRBJ2-5, with 11 bases lining up with TRBD1. Germline CDR1 is SGDLS and CDR2 is YYNGEE. Germline trimming cut 0 bases from V and 3 bases from J; bases unmatched to any gene: 4. The CDR3 spans 16 residues. The CDR3 here is CASSVARTGGEETQYF. The CDR3 region has the DNA TGTGCCAGCAGCGTAGCTAGGACAGGGGGCGAAGAGACCCAGTACTTC.

The V call is TRBV7-9, the J call TRBJ2-7, with D unresolved. Germline-derived CDR1 and CDR2 are SEHNR and FQNEAQ (reference sequence). V lost 1 base and J lost 4, with 8 bases in between. CDR3 length: 13 amino acids. The CDR3 DNA is TGTGCCAGCAGCTTAGGACCTGGGTACGAGCAGTACGTC. Translated, it gives CASSLGPGYEQYV.

The V and J genes are TRBV6-5 and TRBJ2-2; D assignment may be TRBD1 or TRBD2 (5 bases each). V gave up 0 bases and J gave up 5 bases, with 7 bases separating them. This CDR3 comprises 14 residues. Germline V gene lookup returns CDR1 MNHEY and CDR2 SVGAGI. In DNA, the CDR3 is TGTGCCAGCAGTTACTCGGGGGTAACCGGGGAGCTGTTTTTT. Its protein is CASSYSGVTGELFF.

The chain uses TRBV7-6 and TRBJ1-4; D unresolved. The germline CDR1 and CDR2 sequences are SGHVS and FNYEAQ. Deletions cut 4 bases from V and 6 bases from J, with 6 bases between. This CDR3 region has 12 residues. This chain's CDR3 is CASSSRDEKLFF. In DNA form, the CDR3 reads TGTGCCAGCAGCTCCAGAGATGAAAAACTGTTTTTT.

The chain links TRBV5-1 to TRBJ1-2; D unclear. CDR1 and CDR2 from the germline V gene are SGHRS and YFSETQ. This CDR3 region has 14 residues. Trimming removed 0 bases at V and 7 bases at J, with 13 bases between. CDR3 DNA sequence: TGCGCCAGCAGCTTGGACAGTCTCTCCTCTGGCTACACCTTC. It yields the protein CASSLDSLSSGYTF.

The sample holds many counts of this clone. The chain is built from TRBV7-9 and TRBJ2-7; 7 nucleotides line up with TRBD2. The junction had 9 bases not matched to a gene; V was cut back by 4 bases and J by 6 bases. Germline V lookup: CDR1 SEHNR, CDR2 FQNEAQ (reference sequence). This CDR3 contains 14 residues. CDR3 sequence reads: CASSSYSGLGEQYF. The CDR3 nucleotides read TGTGCCAGCAGCTCCTATAGCGGGCTCGGCGAGCAGTACTTC.

The gene calls are TRBV5-6 and TRBJ1-5; D is unresolved. Germline values: CDR1 SGHDT, CDR2 YYEEEE. V was clipped by 2 bases and J by 6 bases, with 24 bases between them. The CDR3 has 18 residues. This CDR3 reads CASSFGTELTRVVQPQHF. In DNA, the CDR3 is TGTGCCAGCAGCTTTGGAACGGAGCTTACGAGGGTGGTTCAGCCCCAGCATTTT.

The chain combines TRBV12-3 or TRBV12-4 with TRBJ1-1; no clear D gene. V was clipped by 3 bases and J by 8 bases, with 13 bases between them. This CDR3 is 13 amino acids long. The CDR3 DNA sequence: TGTGCCAGCAGTTTCTCCGGGGTGCTGGAAGCTTTCTTT. Translating it yields CASSFSGVLEAFF.

The chain uses TRBV3-1 (or the pseudogene TRBV3-2) and TRBJ1-5, with D maybe TRBD1 (5 bases). Trimming left V 0 bases short and J 5 bases short, with 8 bases between. Germline-derived CDR1 and CDR2 are LGHDT and YNNKEL (reference sequence). This CDR3 region has 14 residues. Here the CDR3 reads CASSQDWGDQPQHF. Written as DNA, the CDR3 is TGTGCCAGCAGCCAAGATTGGGGGGATCAGCCCCAGCATTTT.

The genes are TRBV27 and TRBJ2-1, with TRBD2 matching 14 bases. The CDR3 has 17 residues. Trimming removed 5 bases from V and 1 base from J; junction bases left unmatched: 4. CDR1 and CDR2 from the germline V gene are MNHEY and SMNVEV (reference sequence). In DNA form, the CDR3 reads TGTGCCAGCAGTGGACTAGCGGGGGGAGGGTCCTACAATGAGCAGTTCTTC. Its translation is CASSGLAGGGSYNEQFF.

The V call is TRBV10-3, the J call TRBJ1-2; D call uncertain. This CDR3 is 12 amino acids long. CDR1 is ENHRY and CDR2 is SYGVKD in the germline V gene. V gave up 10 bases and J gave up 7 bases, with 16 bases separating them. CDR3 DNA: TGTGCCACCTTCCAGGTGGGTGGTGGCTACACCTTC. Its translation: CATFQVGGGYTF.

This chain uses TRBV7-2 with TRBJ2-7, with D possibly being TRBD2 (6 bases). Germline CDR1 is SGHTA and CDR2 is FQGNSA. The CDR3 consists of 15 residues. V was shortened by 1 base and J by 4 bases, with 14 bases between the two germline ends. CDR3 in DNA: TGTGCCAGCAGCTTAGGGTTGGGTGCGGGGTACGAGCAGTACGTC. It encodes CASSLGLGAGYEQYV.

The chain links TRBV4-2 to TRBJ1-6; D is undetermined. Germline assignment: CDR1 LGHNA and CDR2 YNFKEQ. V lost 0 bases and J lost 8, with 14 bases in between. This CDR3 has 16 residues. The CDR3 spells CASSQEPTGNYSPLHF. CDR3 DNA sequence: TGTGCCAGCAGCCAAGAACCGACGGGAAATTATTCACCCCTCCACTTT.

This clone was detected once. CDR3 sequence reads: CASSPYGADSSGNTIYF. The CDR3 DNA sequence: TGTGCCAGCAGCCCTTACGGGGCGGATTCCTCTGGAAACACCATATATTTT. The chain carries TRBV5-6 and TRBJ1-3; TRBD1 might be the D (5 bases). Germline V gene data show CDR1 as SGHDT and CDR2 as YYEEEE. Trimming left V 4 bases short and J 0 bases short, with 17 bases between. The CDR3 spans 17 residues.

This clone was detected only once. J is TRBJ2-5 and V is TRBV3-1 (or the pseudogene TRBV3-2); D not certain. V lost 2 bases and J lost 7, with 11 bases in between. This CDR3 comprises 13 residues. In germline, CDR1 is LGHDT, CDR2 YNNKEL (reference sequence). The CDR3 region has the DNA TGTGCCAGCAGCCAAACGGAAATGGGGACCCAGTACTTC. Translating gives CASSQTEMGTQYF.

This clone has a single count. CDR3 coding DNA: TGTGCCAGCAGCCCCAGGACAGGGGAGGTCTCTGAAGCTTTCTTT. It translates to CASSPRTGEVSEAFF. The chain recombines TRBV7-6 with TRBJ1-1; TRBD1 matches at 9 bases. After removal of 5 bases from V and 6 bases from J, the junction contained 10 bases not matched to a gene. This CDR3 is 15 amino acids long. Germline CDR1 is SGHVS and CDR2 is FNYEAQ.

This clone showed up just once. V is TRBV4-2 and J is TRBJ1-3; D is uncertain. The CDR3 totals 15 residues. The germline gives CDR1 LGHNA, CDR2 YNFKEQ. V lost 1 base and J 0 bases, leaving 7 bases between the germline ends. CDR3 in amino acids: CASSQAPSSGNTIYF. Here the CDR3 DNA reads TGTGCCAGCAGCCAAGCCCCGAGCTCTGGAAACACCATATATTTT.

This chain uses TRBV29-1 with TRBJ2-3, with D maybe TRBD2 (6 bases). There are 13 residues in the CDR3. Germline V gene sequence: CDR1 SQVTM, CDR2 ANQGSEA. The V end lost 4 bases, the J end lost 5 bases, and 13 bases lay between the germline ends. The CDR3 nucleotides are TGCAGCGTTGTATCGGGGGTGGGAGATACGCAGTATTTT. Amino acid sequence: CSVVSGVGDTQYF.

The CDR3 region has the DNA TGCAGCGTTGAAGTAGCGGGGGGGTACACCGGGGAGCTGTTTTTT. Residues: CSVEVAGGYTGELFF. The chain combines TRBV29-1 with TRBJ2-2; 11 nucleotides line up with TRBD2. V gave up 1 base and J gave up 3 bases; unmatched junction bases: 1. Germline V CDR1 and CDR2: SQVTM, ANQGSEA. The CDR3 is 15 residues long.

This chain connects TRBV30 to TRBJ1-1, with 8 bases identical to TRBD1. V gave up 4 bases and J gave up 4 bases; unmatched junction bases: 23. The CDR3 covers 19 residues. Per germline, CDR1 GTSNPN and CDR2 SVGIG (reference sequence). CDR3 region: CAWTGRGTGRRSAGTEAFF. The CDR3 DNA sequence: TGTGCCTGGACCGGTCGGGGGACAGGTCGTCGCTCGGCGGGCACTGAAGCTTTCTTT.

The J gene is TRBJ2-3, the V gene TRBV11-1; D unresolved. CDR1 and CDR2 (germline): SGHAT, FQDESV (reference sequence). The CDR3 sequence is 12 residues long. The germline V and J ends were trimmed by 3 bases and 4 bases, with 5 bases remaining between them. CDR3 bases: TGTGCCAGCAGCTTGCCGGCAGATACGCAGTATTTT. This translates into CASSLPADTQYF.

The chain is built from TRBV5-6 and TRBJ1-5; the D is unclear. The CDR3 runs to 14 residues. Germline V lookup: CDR1 SGHDT, CDR2 YYEEEE. Trimming took off 0 bases at V and 0 bases at J, with 4 bases between the two ends. The CDR3 coding sequence is TGTGCCAGCAGCTTGGTTACTAGCAATCAGCCCCAGCATTTT. Amino acid sequence: CASSLVTSNQPQHF.

V usage is TRBV7-9 and J usage is TRBJ1-1, with 7 bases fitting TRBD1. Germline V gives CDR1 SEHNR, CDR2 FQNEAQ (reference sequence). There are 13 residues in the CDR3. Trimming took 3 bases from V and 3 from J; bases not matched to a gene: 1. The CDR3 bases are TGTGCCAGCAGCTTCGACAGGGACACTGAAGCTTTCTTT. This codes for CASSFDRDTEAFF.

A few counts support this clone. The chain uses TRBV11-2 and TRBJ1-1; no clear D. This CDR3 region has 15 residues. Trimming shortened V by 5 bases and J by 1 base, and 14 bases separated the two germline ends. Germline V gene data show CDR1 as SGHAT and CDR2 as FQNNGV. CDR3 sequence: CASSPRMRQNTEAFF. In nucleotides, the CDR3 is TGTGCCAGCAGCCCTCGGATGAGACAGAACACTGAAGCTTTCTTT.

V usage is TRBV2 and J usage is TRBJ2-1; the D is unclear. CDR1 is SNHLY, CDR2 FYNNEI, per germline. Trimming took off 8 bases at V and 1 base at J, with 9 bases between the two ends. The CDR3 is made up of 13 amino acids. The CDR3: CASGLVSYNEQFF. As DNA, the CDR3 is TGTGCCAGCGGATTGGTATCCTACAATGAGCAGTTCTTC.